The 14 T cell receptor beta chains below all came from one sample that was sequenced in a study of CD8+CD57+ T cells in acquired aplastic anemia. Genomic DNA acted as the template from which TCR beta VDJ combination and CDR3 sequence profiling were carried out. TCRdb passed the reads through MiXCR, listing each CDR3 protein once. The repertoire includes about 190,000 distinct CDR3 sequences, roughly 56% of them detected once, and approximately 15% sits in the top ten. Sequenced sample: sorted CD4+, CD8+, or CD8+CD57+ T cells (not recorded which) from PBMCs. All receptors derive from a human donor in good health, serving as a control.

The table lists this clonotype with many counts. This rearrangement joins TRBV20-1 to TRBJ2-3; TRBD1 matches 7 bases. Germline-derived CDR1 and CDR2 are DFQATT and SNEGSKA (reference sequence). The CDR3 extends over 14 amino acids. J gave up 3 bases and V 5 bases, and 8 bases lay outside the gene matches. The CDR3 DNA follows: TGCAGTGCTGGGGTCCCAGGGGGTACAGATACGCAGTATTTT. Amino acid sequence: CSAGVPGGTDTQYF.

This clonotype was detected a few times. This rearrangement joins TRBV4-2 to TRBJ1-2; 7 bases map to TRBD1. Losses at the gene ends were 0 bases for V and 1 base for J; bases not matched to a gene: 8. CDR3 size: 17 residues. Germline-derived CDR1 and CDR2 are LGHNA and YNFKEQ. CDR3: CASSQEGPGTDNYGYTF. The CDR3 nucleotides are TGTGCCAGCAGCCAAGAAGGTCCCGGGACAGATAACTATGGCTACACCTTC.

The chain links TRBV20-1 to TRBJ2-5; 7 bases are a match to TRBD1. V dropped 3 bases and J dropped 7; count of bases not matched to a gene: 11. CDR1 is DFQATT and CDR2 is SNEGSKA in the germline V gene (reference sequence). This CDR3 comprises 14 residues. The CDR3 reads CSASSLGGQPTQYF. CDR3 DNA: TGCAGTGCTAGCAGCTTAGGGGGACAGCCGACCCAGTACTTC.

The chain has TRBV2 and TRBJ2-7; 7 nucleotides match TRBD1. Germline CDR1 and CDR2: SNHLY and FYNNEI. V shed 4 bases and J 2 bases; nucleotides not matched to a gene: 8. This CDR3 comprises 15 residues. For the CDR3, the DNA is TGTGCCAGCAGTGGAAGGGGACAGCTAACCTACGAGCAGTACTTC. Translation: CASSGRGQLTYEQYF.

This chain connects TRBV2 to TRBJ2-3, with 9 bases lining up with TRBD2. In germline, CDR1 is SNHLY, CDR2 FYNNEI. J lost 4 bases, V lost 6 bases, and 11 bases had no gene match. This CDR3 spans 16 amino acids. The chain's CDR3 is CASSAWGGGAPDTQYF. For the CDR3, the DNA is TGTGCCAGCAGCGCTTGGGGCGGGGGGGCCCCAGATACGCAGTATTTT.

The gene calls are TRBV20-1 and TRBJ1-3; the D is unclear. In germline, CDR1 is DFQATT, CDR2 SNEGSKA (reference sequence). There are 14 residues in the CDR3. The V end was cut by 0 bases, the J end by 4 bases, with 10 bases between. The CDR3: CSARDGGPGNTIYF. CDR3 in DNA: TGCAGTGCTAGAGATGGAGGACCGGGAAACACCATATATTTT.

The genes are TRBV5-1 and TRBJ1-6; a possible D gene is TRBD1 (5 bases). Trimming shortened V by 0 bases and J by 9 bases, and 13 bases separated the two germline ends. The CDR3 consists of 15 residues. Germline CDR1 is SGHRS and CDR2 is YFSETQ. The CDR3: CASSLEGVLGSPLHF. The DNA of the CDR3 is TGCGCCAGCAGCTTGGAAGGGGTTTTGGGTTCACCCCTCCACTTT.

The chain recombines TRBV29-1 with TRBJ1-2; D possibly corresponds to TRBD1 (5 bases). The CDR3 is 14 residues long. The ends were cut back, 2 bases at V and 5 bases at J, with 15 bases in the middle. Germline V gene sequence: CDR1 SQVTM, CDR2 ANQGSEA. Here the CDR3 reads CSVEPLDKIYGYTF. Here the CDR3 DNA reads TGCAGCGTTGAACCGCTGGACAAGATTTATGGCTACACCTTC.

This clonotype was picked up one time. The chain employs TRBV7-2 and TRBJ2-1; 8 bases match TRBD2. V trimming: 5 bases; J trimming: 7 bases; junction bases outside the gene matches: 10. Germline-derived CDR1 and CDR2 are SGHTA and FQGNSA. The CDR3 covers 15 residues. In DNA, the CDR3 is TGTGCCAGCAGCCCGAAGCGGGGGCGGGGGAATGAGCAGTTCTTC. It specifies CASSPKRGRGNEQFF.

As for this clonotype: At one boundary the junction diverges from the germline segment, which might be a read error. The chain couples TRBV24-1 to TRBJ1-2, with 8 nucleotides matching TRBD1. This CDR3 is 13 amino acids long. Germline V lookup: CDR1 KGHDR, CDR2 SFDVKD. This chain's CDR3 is CATSDPTGDGCTF. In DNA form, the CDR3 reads TGTGCCACCAGTGATCCGACAGGGGATGGCTGCACCTTC.

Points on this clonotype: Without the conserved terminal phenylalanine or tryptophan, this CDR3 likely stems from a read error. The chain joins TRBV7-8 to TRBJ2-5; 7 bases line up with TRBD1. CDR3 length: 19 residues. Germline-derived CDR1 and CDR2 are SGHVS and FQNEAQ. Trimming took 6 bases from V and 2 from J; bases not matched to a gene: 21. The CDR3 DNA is TGTGCCAGCAGACAGAGCAGGGGGTTGCCCTCCTGGGGGCAAGAGACCCAGTACCTC. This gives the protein CASRQSRGLPSWGQETQYL.

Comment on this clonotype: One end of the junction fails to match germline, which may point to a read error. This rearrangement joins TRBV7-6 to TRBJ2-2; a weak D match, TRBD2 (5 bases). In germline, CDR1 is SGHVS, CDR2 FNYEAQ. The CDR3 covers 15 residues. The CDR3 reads CASSLKTGNTGELFF. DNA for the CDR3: TGTGCCAGCAGCCTAAAAACGGGGAACACTGGGGAGCTGTTTTTT.

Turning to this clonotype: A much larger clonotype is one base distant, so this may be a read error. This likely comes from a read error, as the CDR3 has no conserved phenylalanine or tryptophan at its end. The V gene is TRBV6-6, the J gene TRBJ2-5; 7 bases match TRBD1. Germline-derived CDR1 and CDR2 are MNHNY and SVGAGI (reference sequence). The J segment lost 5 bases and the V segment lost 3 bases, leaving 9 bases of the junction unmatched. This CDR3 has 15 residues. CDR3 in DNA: TGTGCCAGCAGTTATTTGGGACAGACTGGTGAGACCCAGTACCTC. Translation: CASSYLGQTGETQYL.

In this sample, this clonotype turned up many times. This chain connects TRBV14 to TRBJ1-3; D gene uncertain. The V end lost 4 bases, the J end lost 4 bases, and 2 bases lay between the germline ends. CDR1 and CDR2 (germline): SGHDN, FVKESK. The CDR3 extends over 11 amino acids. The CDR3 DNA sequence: TGTGCCAGCAGCCCAGGAAACACCATATATTTT. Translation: CASSPGNTIYF.